The T cell receptor beta chain under discussion was sequenced for a study of CD8 T cells in Susac syndrome. Study-level results: Detection of Susac-specific public clones gave some 15 in total CD8+ repertoires and roughly five in CD8+ TEMRA repertoires.

With random hexamers, 0.5 to 1 ug RNA was reverse transcribed. By means of immunoSEQ multiplex PCR, TCR beta CDR3 spanning 54 Vbeta and 13 Jbeta underwent amplification. Via MiXCR, TCRdb re-called the immunoSEQ multiplex PCR reads, giving one row per CDR3 protein. Among around 79,000 distinct CDR3 sequences listed, less than 95% were seen once. The diagnostic criteria were recently defined, and patients with Susac syndrome met them for definite or probable disease. Both CD4+ and CD8+ T cells were negatively isolated, and TEMRA cells underwent FACS enrichment. Of note for this clonotype: Its target is unknown.

CDR3 length: 12 amino acids. The V end was cut by 7 bases, the J end by 3 bases, with 10 bases between. Germline V gene lookup returns CDR1 SNHLY and CDR2 FYNNEI. Sequencing was carried out using CD8+ T cells from PBMCs. This sequence joins TRBV2 and TRBJ2-7; possible D gene TRBD2, 5 bases. The sequence came from a human donor with Susac syndrome. DNA of the CDR3: TGTGCCAGCAAAAACCGGGGCTACGAGCAGTACTTC. Translation gives CASKNRGYEQYF. The full variable domain, with the rest looked up from reference TRBV2 and TRBJ2-7, is EPEVTQTPSHQVTQMGQEVILRCVPISNHLYFYWYRQILGQKVEFLVSFYNNEISEKSEIFDDQFSVERPDGSNFTLKIRSTKLEDSAMYFCASKNRGYEQYFGPGTRLTVT.